A selection of T cell receptor beta chains follows, all from one sample in a study of cytomegalovirus exposure and HLA in healthy donors. The assay was immunoSEQ multiplex PCR, and TCRdb's table has in-frame clones only and misses some. There are more than 150,000 clones in the sample; about 81% occur only once, and less than 2% lies in the top ten. Sequenced: PBMCs. The receptors stem from a man aged 35 to 55 in good health and CMV-seronegative. Each CDR3 is given with its conserved first and last residue. Each record gives: clone size, J gene, V gene, D gene, CDR3 DNA, CDR3 protein. A D gene is named only where the DNA matches it firmly. A clone size is listed for some rows: how often the clone was seen (once, few, many), or a class if it is expanded.

clone size: .
J gene: TRBJ1-1
V gene: TRBV18
D gene: .
CDR3 DNA: TGTGCCAGCTCACCAATGGCAGGGGAGAACACTGAAGCTTTCTTT
CDR3 protein: CASSPMAGENTEAFF

clone size: .
J gene: TRBJ1-2
V gene: TRBV11-2
D gene: .
CDR3 DNA: TGTGCCAGCAGCTCTAGAGTCACGGGAGGAAGCTATGGCTACACCTTC
CDR3 protein: CASSSRVTGGSYGYTF

clone size: .
J gene: TRBJ2-1
V gene: TRBV2
D gene: .
CDR3 DNA: TGTGCCAGCGCCGGTAGTATCGGCAATGAGCAGTTCTTC
CDR3 protein: CASAGSIGNEQFF

clone size: once
J gene: TRBJ2-7
V gene: TRBV30
D gene: .
CDR3 DNA: TGTGCCTGGAGTTATAGGGGCTACGAGCAGTACTTC
CDR3 protein: CAWSYRGYEQYF

clone size: .
J gene: TRBJ2-7
V gene: TRBV5-4
D gene: .
CDR3 DNA: TGTGCCAGCAGCTTGGCCTTTCTTGACGAGCAGTACTTC
CDR3 protein: CASSLAFLDEQYF

clone size: many
J gene: TRBJ2-7
V gene: TRBV4-2
D gene: .
CDR3 DNA: TGTGCCAGCAGCCAAGGCCCTCCCGGGGGAGGATCGAAGCAGTACTTC
CDR3 protein: CASSQGPPGGGSKQYF

clone size: .
J gene: TRBJ2-5
V gene: TRBV9
D gene: TRBD2
CDR3 DNA: TGTGCCAGCAGCGTAGAGTCCGGGTACGGGACTACGAGCCAAGAGACCCAGTACTTC
CDR3 protein: CASSVESGYGTTSQETQYF

clone size: .
J gene: TRBJ2-5
V gene: TRBV6-5
D gene: TRBD1
CDR3 DNA: TGTGCCAGCAGAACTCTGGGACAGGGATACGAGACCCAGTACTTC
CDR3 protein: CASRTLGQGYETQYF

clone size: .
J gene: TRBJ2-7
V gene: TRBV30
D gene: TRBD2
CDR3 DNA: TGTGCCTGGACCCGACTAGCGGGGGGTGCCTACGAGCAGTACTTC
CDR3 protein: CAWTRLAGGAYEQYF

clone size: .
J gene: TRBJ1-1
V gene: TRBV4-3
D gene: .
CDR3 DNA: TGCGCCAGCAGCCTCGACAGAATGAACACTGAAGCTTTCTTT
CDR3 protein: CASSLDRMNTEAFF

clone size: .
J gene: TRBJ2-5
V gene: TRBV7-7
D gene: TRBD2
CDR3 DNA: TGTGCTACCACACGGGGGGGCCAAGAGACCCAGTACTTC
CDR3 protein: CATTRGGQETQYF

clone size: once
J gene: TRBJ1-3
V gene: TRBV7-2
D gene: .
CDR3 DNA: TGTGCCAGCAGCTTGATGGCTCGGGGCTCTGGAAACACCATATATTTT
CDR3 protein: CASSLMARGSGNTIYF

clone size: .
J gene: TRBJ2-1
V gene: TRBV29-1
D gene: TRBD2
CDR3 DNA: TGCAGCGTTGCCGGGACTAGCGGCTACAATGAGCAGTTCTTC
CDR3 protein: CSVAGTSGYNEQFF

clone size: .
J gene: TRBJ1-1
V gene: TRBV6-5
D gene: .
CDR3 DNA: TGTGCCAGCAGACTACTCATGGGTGCTGAAGCTTTCTTT
CDR3 protein: CASRLLMGAEAFF

clone size: .
J gene: TRBJ2-2
V gene: TRBV7-3
D gene: .
CDR3 DNA: TGTGCCAGCAGCTTATTACCCGGGGCGAACACCGGGGAGCTGTTTTTT
CDR3 protein: CASSLLPGANTGELFF

clone size: .
J gene: TRBJ2-1
V gene: TRBV29-1
D gene: .
CDR3 DNA: TGCAGCGTTGCAGTATTCGACAATGAGCAGTTCTTC
CDR3 protein: CSVAVFDNEQFF

clone size: .
J gene: TRBJ2-3
V gene: TRBV18
D gene: TRBD2
CDR3 DNA: TGTGCCAGCTCACGCGCCCCGGGGGGGACAGATACGCAGTATTTT
CDR3 protein: CASSRAPGGTDTQYF

clone size: .
J gene: TRBJ2-7
V gene: TRBV20-1
D gene: .
CDR3 DNA: TGCAGTGCTAGAGACCTAAATGAGCAGTACTTC
CDR3 protein: CSARDLNEQYF

clone size: .
J gene: TRBJ2-7
V gene: TRBV4-2
D gene: TRBD2
CDR3 DNA: TGTGCCAGCAGCCAAGGGACCAGCGGGGACGGTTTCTACGAGCAGTACTTC
CDR3 protein: CASSQGTSGDGFYEQYF

clone size: .
J gene: TRBJ2-1
V gene: TRBV27
D gene: .
CDR3 DNA: TGTGCCAGCAGTCCCCAGGGATGGGATGAGCAGTTCTTC
CDR3 protein: CASSPQGWDEQFF